Sequencing of this TCR beta chain was carried out in a study of graft-versus-host responses after intestinal transplantation. With respect to this clone: Antigen unknown.

General study results and limits: After transplant, early declines in HvG clones were associated with peak levels of circulating GvH clones.

The length of the CDR3 is 15 residues. From germline, CDR1 is SEHNR and CDR2 FQNEAQ (reference sequence). V was pared by 1 base and J by 4 bases, with 13 bases between. The method was immunoSEQ multiplex PCR; TCRdb's version includes in-frame clones alone and lacks a portion of them. The sample gives more than 90,000 clones, 85% to 95% of which show up once; approximately 1.2% is in the top ten. This clonotype was obtained from a human donor who was the organ donor for an intestinal transplant. The genes are TRBV7-9 and TRBJ2-5; D may be TRBD1 (5 bases). Sequencing was performed on unstimulated CD8+ T cells sorted from spleen or lymph node cells, taken before transplant. The CDR3 here is CASSLGQLEGETQYF. CDR3 bases: TGTGCCAGCAGCTTAGGACAGTTGGAAGGAGAGACCCAGTACTTC.